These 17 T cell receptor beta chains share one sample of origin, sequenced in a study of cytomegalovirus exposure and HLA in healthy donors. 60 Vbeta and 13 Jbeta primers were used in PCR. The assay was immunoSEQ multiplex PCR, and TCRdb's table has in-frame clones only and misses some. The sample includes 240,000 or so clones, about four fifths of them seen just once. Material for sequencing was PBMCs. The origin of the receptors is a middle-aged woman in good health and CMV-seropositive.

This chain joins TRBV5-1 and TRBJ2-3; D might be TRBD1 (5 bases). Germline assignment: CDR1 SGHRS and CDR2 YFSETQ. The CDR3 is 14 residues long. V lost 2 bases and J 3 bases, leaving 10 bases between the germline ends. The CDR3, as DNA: TGCGCCAGCAGCTTCTCCGCAGGGACAGATACGCAGTATTTT. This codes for CASSFSAGTDTQYF.

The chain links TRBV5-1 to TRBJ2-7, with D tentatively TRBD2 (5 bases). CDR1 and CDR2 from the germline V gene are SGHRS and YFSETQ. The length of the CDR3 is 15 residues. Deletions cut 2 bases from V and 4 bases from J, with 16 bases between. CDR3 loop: CASSLGSLAEYEQYF. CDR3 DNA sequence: TGCGCCAGCAGCTTAGGCTCGCTAGCCGAATACGAGCAGTACTTC.

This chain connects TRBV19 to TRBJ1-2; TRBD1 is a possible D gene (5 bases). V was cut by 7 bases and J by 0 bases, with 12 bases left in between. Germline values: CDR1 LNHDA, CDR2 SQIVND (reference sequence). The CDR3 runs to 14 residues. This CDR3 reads CASTSQETNYGYTF. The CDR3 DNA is TGTGCCAGTACCTCACAGGAGACTAACTATGGCTACACCTTC.

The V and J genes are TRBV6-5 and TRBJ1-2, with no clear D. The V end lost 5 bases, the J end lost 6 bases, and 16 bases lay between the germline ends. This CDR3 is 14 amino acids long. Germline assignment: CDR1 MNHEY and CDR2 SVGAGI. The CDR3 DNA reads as TGTGCCAGCAGTCGAGGGAAAAGGCAGAATGGCTACACCTTC. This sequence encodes CASSRGKRQNGYTF.

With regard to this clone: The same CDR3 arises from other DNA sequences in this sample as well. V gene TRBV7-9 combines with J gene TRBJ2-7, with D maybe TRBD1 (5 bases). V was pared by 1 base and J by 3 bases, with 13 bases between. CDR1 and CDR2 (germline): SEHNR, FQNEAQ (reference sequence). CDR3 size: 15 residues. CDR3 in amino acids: CASSLVGQGDYEQYF. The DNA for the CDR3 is TGTGCCAGCAGCTTAGTGGGGCAGGGTGACTACGAGCAGTACTTC.

The CDR3 DNA reads TGTGCCATCAGGACTAGCGGGGGCCCTCAAGAGACCCAGTACTTC. It codes for CAIRTSGGPQETQYF. The chain employs TRBV10-3 and TRBJ2-5; 12 bases are shared with TRBD2. Germline V gene lookup returns CDR1 ENHRY and CDR2 SYGVKD. The CDR3 is 15 amino acids. V lost 6 bases to trimming and J lost 2 bases; unmatched junction nucleotides: 4.

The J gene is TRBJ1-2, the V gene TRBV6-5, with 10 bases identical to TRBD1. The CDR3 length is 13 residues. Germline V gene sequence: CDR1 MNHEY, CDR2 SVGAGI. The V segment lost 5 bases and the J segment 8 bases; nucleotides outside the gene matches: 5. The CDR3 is CASSRQGANGYTF. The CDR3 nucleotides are TGTGCCAGCAGTCGACAGGGGGCAAACGGCTACACCTTC.

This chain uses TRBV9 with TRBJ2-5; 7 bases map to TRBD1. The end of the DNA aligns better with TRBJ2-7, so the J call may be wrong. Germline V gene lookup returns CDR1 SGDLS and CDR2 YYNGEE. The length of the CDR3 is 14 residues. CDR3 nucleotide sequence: TGTGCCAGCAGCCCACAGGGGAATCTTTACGAGCAGTACTTC. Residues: CASSPQGNLYEQYF.

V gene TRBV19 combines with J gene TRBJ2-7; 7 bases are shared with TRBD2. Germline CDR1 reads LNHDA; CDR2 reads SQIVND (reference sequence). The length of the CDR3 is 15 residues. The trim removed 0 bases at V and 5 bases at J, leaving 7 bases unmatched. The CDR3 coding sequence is TGTGCCAGTAGTATAGATTCGGGGGGAGGCAACGAGCAGTACTTC. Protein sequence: CASSIDSGGGNEQYF.

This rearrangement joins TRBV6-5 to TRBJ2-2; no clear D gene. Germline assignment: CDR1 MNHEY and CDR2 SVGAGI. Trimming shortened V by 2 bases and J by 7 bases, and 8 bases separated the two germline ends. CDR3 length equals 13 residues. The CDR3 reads CASSYAGFGELFF. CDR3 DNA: TGTGCCAGCAGTTACGCCGGGTTCGGGGAGCTGTTTTTT.

The CDR3 reads CATRTGANYGYTF. For the CDR3, the DNA is TGTGCCACCAGAACAGGGGCAAACTATGGCTACACCTTC. The chain is built from TRBV15 and TRBJ1-2, with 7 bases identical to TRBD1. Germline values: CDR1 LNHNV, CDR2 YYDKDF (reference sequence). The CDR3 covers 13 residues. Germline trimming cut 6 bases from V and 2 bases from J; bases unmatched to any gene: 3.

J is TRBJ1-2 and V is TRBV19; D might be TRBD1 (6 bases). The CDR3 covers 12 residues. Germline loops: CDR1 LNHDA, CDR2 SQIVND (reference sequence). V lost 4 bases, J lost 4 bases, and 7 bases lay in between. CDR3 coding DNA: TGTGCCAGTAGTAAGGGGGTCTATGGCTACACCTTC. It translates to CASSKGVYGYTF. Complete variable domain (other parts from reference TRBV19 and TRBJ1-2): DGGITQSPKYLFRKEGQNVTLSCEQNLNHDAMYWYRQDPGQGLRLIYYSQIVNDFQKGDIAEGYSVSREKKESFPLTVTSAQKNPTAFYLCASSKGVYGYTFGSGTRLTVV.

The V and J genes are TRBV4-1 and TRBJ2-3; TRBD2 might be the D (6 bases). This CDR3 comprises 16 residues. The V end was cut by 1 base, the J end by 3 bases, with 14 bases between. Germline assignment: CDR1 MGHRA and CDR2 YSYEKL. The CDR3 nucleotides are TGCGCCAGCAGCCAAGCCTCGTATGGAGGGACAGATACGCAGTATTTT. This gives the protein CASSQASYGGTDTQYF.

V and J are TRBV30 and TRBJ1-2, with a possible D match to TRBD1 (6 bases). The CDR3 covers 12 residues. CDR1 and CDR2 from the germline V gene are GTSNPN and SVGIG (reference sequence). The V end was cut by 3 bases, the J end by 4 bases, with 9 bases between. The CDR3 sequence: CAWSRGFYGYTF. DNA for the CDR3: TGTGCCTGGAGCAGGGGTTTCTATGGCTACACCTTC.

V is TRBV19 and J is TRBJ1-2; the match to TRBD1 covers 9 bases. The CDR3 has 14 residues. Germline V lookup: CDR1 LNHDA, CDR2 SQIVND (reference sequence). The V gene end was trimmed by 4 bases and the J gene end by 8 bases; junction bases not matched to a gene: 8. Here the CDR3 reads CASSTLDRGRGYTF. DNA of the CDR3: TGTGCCAGTAGTACCCTGGACAGGGGCCGGGGCTACACCTTC.

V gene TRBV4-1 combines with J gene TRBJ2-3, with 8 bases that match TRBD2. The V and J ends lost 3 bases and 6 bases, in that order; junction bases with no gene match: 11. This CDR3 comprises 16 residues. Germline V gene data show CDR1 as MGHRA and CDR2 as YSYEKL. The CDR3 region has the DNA TGCGCCAGCAGCCATCCGGGAGGGACTAGTTCGGATACGCAGTATTTT. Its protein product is CASSHPGGTSSDTQYF.

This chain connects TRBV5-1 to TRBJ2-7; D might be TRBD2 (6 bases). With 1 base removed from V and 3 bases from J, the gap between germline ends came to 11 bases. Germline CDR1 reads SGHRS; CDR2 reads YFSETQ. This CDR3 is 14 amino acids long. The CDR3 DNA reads TGCGCCAGCAGCTTGAGTGGGGGGTTCTACGAGCAGTACTTC. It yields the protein CASSLSGGFYEQYF.